The 5 T cell receptor beta chains in this list originate from one sample, sequenced in a study of beta chain features in type 1 diabetes. No antigen has been identified for these receptors. Study findings and constraints: When Type 1 diabetes patients were examined, their TCRB CDR3s proved moderately but significantly shorter in all four CD4+ subsets.

Isolated RNA was reverse transcribed in full, so expressed TCRB transcripts were sequenced. Produced via immunoSEQ multiplex PCR; TCRdb's table is partial and in-frame only. The sample lists some 270,000 clones, roughly a tenth seen once, with around 0.017% in the top ten. Sample: naive CD4+ T cells from blood. All receptors come from a man aged 25 to 40 with type 1 diabetes.

The chain uses TRBV10-3 and TRBJ2-7; 9 nucleotides match TRBD1. This CDR3 region has 13 residues. V was clipped by 7 bases and J by 4 bases; unmatched bases: 5. In germline, CDR1 is ENHRY, CDR2 SYGVKD. CDR3 protein: CAIKGQGDYEQYF. The CDR3 region has the DNA TGTGCCATCAAGGGACAGGGAGATTACGAGCAGTACTTC.

The chain links TRBV18 to TRBJ1-5; D unresolved. The CDR3 extends over 16 amino acids. Germline CDR1 is KGHSH and CDR2 is LQKENI. The V end was cut by 1 base, the J end by 2 bases, with 12 bases between. Here the CDR3 reads CASSPRAIVGNQPQHF. The CDR3 DNA is TGTGCCAGCTCACCACGGGCCATTGTGGGCAATCAGCCCCAGCATTTT.

Here the CDR3 reads CASSFDRGDDGYTF. The CDR3 region has the DNA TGCGCCAGCAGCTTTGACAGGGGTGACGACGGCTACACCTTC. The chain couples TRBV5-1 to TRBJ1-2; 8 nucleotides agree with TRBD1. J gave up 8 bases and V 2 bases, and 8 bases lay outside the gene matches. Looked up from germline, CDR1 is SGHRS and CDR2 is YFSETQ. The CDR3 is made up of 14 amino acids. Full variable domain (rest looked up from reference TRBV5-1 and TRBJ1-2): KAGVTQTPRYLIKTRGQQVTLSCSPISGHRSVSWYQQTPGQGLQFLFEYFSETQRNKGNFPGRFSGRQFSNSRSEMNVSTLELGDSALYLCASSFDRGDDGYTFGSGTRLTVV.

The gene calls are TRBV9 and TRBJ2-1, with D tentatively TRBD2 (6 bases). The V gene's germline CDR1 is SGDLS and CDR2 YYNGEE. The CDR3 has 17 residues. Trimming removed 0 bases at V and 2 bases at J, with 15 bases between. CDR3 residues: CASSVVGGTLPYNEQFF. The CDR3 DNA sequence: TGTGCCAGCAGCGTAGTTGGGGGGACCCTTCCCTACAATGAGCAGTTCTTC.

The CDR3 reads CASSYAGGTDTQYF. In nucleotides, the CDR3 is TGTGCCAGCAGTTACGCGGGGGGCACAGATACGCAGTATTTT. The chain is built from TRBV6-5 and TRBJ2-3; 7 positions agree with TRBD2. CDR3 length: 14 residues. The ends lost 2 bases at V and 1 base at J; junction bases unmatched: 0. The germline V gene has CDR1 MNHEY and CDR2 SVGAGI.